The text below deals with one T cell receptor beta chain. Its antigen specificity is not known. Per-base quality was not reported, and no clone a single base away is much larger than it. The library relied on the immunoSEQ multiplex PCR assay. For the multiplex PCR, a mixture combining 60 forward primers for TCR Vbeta segments and 13 reverse primers for TCR Jbeta segments was used. A multiplex PCR assay on genomic DNA amplified the CDR3 region of rearranged TCR beta genes. The amplified TCR beta libraries were sequenced on the Illumina HiSeq System as 87-base-pair reads. From the authors' description of their analysis: A later analysis tallied about 77 million unique TCR beta chains across the 650 to 750 repertoires, and approximately 12 million of those chains were shared by two or more donors. Raw reads were error-corrected and collapsed into unique sequences with a nearest-neighbor algorithm that merged closely related sequences to remove PCR and sequencing errors. To assign V, D and J gene segments, CDR3 sequences were aligned to IMGT reference sequences. For a sequence to be retained, at least a six-nucleotide match to both a V gene segment and a J gene segment was required. A rearrangement was called productive if the CDR3 had no stop codons and remained in frame with V and J, and every other rearrangement was called non-productive. CDR3 was defined by IMGT convention, running from the second conserved V-encoded cysteine to the conserved J-encoded phenylalanine. In an earlier analysis of 550 to 650 of the donors, sequences lacking an unambiguous match to a single V gene segment were excluded. In an earlier analysis of a few hundred of the donors, V segments were called functional above 56.7% productive rearrangements and were called segregating when the between-donor standard deviation exceeded 5%. A statistical classification framework was built to diagnose cytomegalovirus status from the catalog of TCR beta chain sequences. In a later analysis, TCR nucleotide sequences were compared against IMGT/GENE-DB human TR gene sequences so that V and J genes could be assigned. Using the TCRdist pipeline, a later analysis assigned CDR3 sequences along with most-parsimonious VDJ recombination scenarios. In a later analysis, each TCR beta chain was defined by its CDR3 amino acid sequence together with its V-gene family, and reads lacking a unique V-gene family were excluded. As a way to deal with suspected cross-contamination and a sequencing artifact, a later analysis dropped hundreds of nucleotide sequences that were highly shared and had low generation probability. In a later analysis, a clonal expansion index for each public chain was calculated from normalized within-repertoire ranks of inferred template counts. In a later analysis, generation probabilities were computed using a VDJ recombination model fitted to out-of-frame rearrangements, and the results were checked against IGoR. Hypergeometric tests were used in a later analysis to score TCR-TCR, TCR-HLA and TCR-CMV co-occurrence, with a repertoire-size bias correction applied to the TCR pairs. False discovery rates were estimated in a later analysis by permuting HLA or CMV assignments 20 times. In a later analysis, co-occurring TCRs were grouped using DBSCAN, with TCRdist sequence similarity added in when clustering inside HLA-allele-positive subsets. Co-occurrence clustering excluded repertoires with fewer than 30,000 or more than 120,000 public chains, plus five with anomalous nucleotide sharing. Drawn from immuneACCESS, this table holds only the in-frame rearrangements with V and J called that TCRdb kept. Clones are partly lost; checked studies trace under half to an unresolved V gene and leave the rest unexplained. V and J calls and clone size are copied from that table; D and trimming were computed from the DNA. The sample profile shows approximately 120,000 clones; about four fifths of them were found once. About 3.5% of the sample lies in the top ten.

Per the germline V gene, ENHRY is the CDR1 and SYGVKD is the CDR2. V is pared back by 3 bases and J by 4 bases, with 16 bases lying between the germline termini. The CDR3 has 15 amino acids, counting the end cysteine and phenylalanine. Of the read, only the CDR3 DNA is kept; its 45 bases are in frame from base 1. The data were taken from a study of cytomegalovirus exposure and HLA in healthy donors (dated by TCRdb to between 2016 and 2019). Study-wide context: An earlier analysis of several hundred of the donors reported approximately 290 Gb of sequence data and some 120 million unique TCR beta sequences from approximately 180 million T cells. Roughly 310 gigabases of sequencing data and approximately 85 million unique TCR sequences were included in an early release covering roughly 700 HLA-typed donors. Among the approximately 400 genotyped donors, under 90% belonged to the genetic ancestry cluster associated with self-reported Caucasian donors. The study aimed to test whether cataloging public T cell receptors could reveal signatures of past pathogen exposure. Using immunosequencing, the study profiled T cell repertoires from 666 subjects and related those repertoires to cytomegalovirus serostatus. A separate validation cohort of 100 to 150 different subjects was used in addition to the 666-subject first cohort. To predict cytomegalovirus infection status, the study brought together high-throughput TCR immunosequencing, statistical association of individual TCRs with disease status, and machine learning. A later analysis re-analyzed previously published TCR beta repertoires from 650 to 800 donors and added high-resolution HLA genotyping to study TCR occurrence patterns. Rather than drawing on any new phenotypic data, the later analysis identified candidate immune exposures from TCR beta sequences and the way those sequences occurred across donors. In an earlier analysis of 500 to 650 of the donors, high-throughput TCR beta sequencing was used to judge whether each TCR beta V gene segment behaved as functional or pseudogenic. Donor age, sex, ethnicity and CMV serostatus were compiled alongside the repertoire data. Genome-wide SNP genotypes for about 60% of the roughly 700 donors were used in a later genetic analysis, which treated that subset as a discovery cohort. Every discovery cohort repertoire had been produced on one sequencing platform. HLA typing included class I and class II loci at four-digit resolution. The number of donors typed differed by locus, with about 629-630 for A, B, C, DRB1 and DQB1, roughly 520 for DQA1, over 600 for DPA1, and under 490 for DPB1. Roughly 5 DR-DQ haplotypes were handled as single units for association and clustering, since linkage in the cohort was strong. Across some 400 genotyped donors of the cohort, an average of approximately 240,000 unique TCR beta nucleotide sequences per donor were sequenced, and around 20% of those sequences were non-productive.

The cohort was made up of about 610 healthy bone marrow donors. At the time of sampling, every cohort member was nominally healthy, though immune exposures that went unrecorded were likely present. The donor tested CMV seropositive and was one of the 289 seropositive cohort members. A peripheral blood sample was collected from each donor, and TCR beta sequencing was performed on peripheral blood mononuclear cells. The Qiagen DNeasy Blood Extraction Kit was used to extract genomic DNA from the blood cell samples. Overall study outcomes, separate from this receptor: CMV serostatus was the only immune exposure information available for the cohort. Assigning TCR associations to individual alleles was difficult when HLA alleles, especially DR and DQ, strongly co-occurred. Cytomegalovirus status was reported to be diagnosed by the classifier with high specificity and sensitivity in both the original and validation cohorts. Because HLA typing was unavailable for some donors at each locus, only the typed subset was used in association tests. Most TCR sequences were seen in very few donors, while some public TCRs were found in many individuals. According to a later analysis, TCR association rates differed among HLA loci, with DRB1 alleles showing the most associated TCRs and HLA-C alleles showing the fewest. Sequencing depth was assumed to be roughly uniform across donors in the presence/absence analyses, though that assumption may not hold. A later genetic analysis associated a missense DCLRE1C variant with V-gene and J-gene trimming of TCR beta chains, and an independent cohort replicated the association. In vitro tests confirmed that a few of the cytomegalovirus-associated TCR beta chains recognize cytomegalovirus antigens. In a later analysis, some 18,000 TCR beta sequences were associated with specific HLA alleles at a false discovery rate of 0.05. In a later analysis, HLA-associated TCR beta chains were found to be more clonally expanded and to have lower generation probabilities than equally common non-associated chains. The 87-base-pair reads could not distinguish some IMGT-functional V segments, including TRBV6-2 and TRBV6-3, so those segments were excluded. Only TCR beta chains were sequenced in this cohort, and the absence of alpha or paired-chain data limited detectable features. A later genetic analysis reported fewer N-insertions in productive TCRs among donors in an Asian-associated ancestry cluster than the approximately 700-donor mean. In the study, roughly 160 TCR beta chains were listed as associated with cytomegalovirus. It was suggested by the authors that the approach could potentially be generalized to other disease states and immunological phenotypes. A cluster of highly shared sequence variants was judged likely to represent a technical artifact of the sequencing pipeline. According to a later analysis, parvovirus B19, influenza, CMV and Epstein-Barr virus appeared linked to several top co-occurrence clusters. Linkage disequilibrium might explain the correlated functional status among segregating V segments, but an unknown experimental factor could not be ruled out. A further reported finding was that TCR beta sequences accurately predicted the HLA-A and HLA-B alleles for most subjects in the first cohort. An earlier analysis of some 560 of the donors showed that most TCR beta V segments appeared in productive rearrangements either about 87% or about 30% of the time, which broadly matched IMGT annotations. According to a later analysis, most CMV-associated TCR beta chains appeared to be HLA-restricted, and the HLA associations seemed to be driven largely by CMV exposure. The earlier analysis of some 560 of the donors excluded 15 to 20 rarely observed V segments, including chromosome 9 orphons, because counts were too low.

This sequence was found in a woman in her thirties or forties in good health and CMV-seropositive. The sequenced sample was PBMCs. The chain is made from TRBV10-3 and TRBJ2-7; the D segment could be TRBD1, given 5 matching bases. CDR3 sequence: CAISDSREGAYEQYF. In nucleotide form, the sequence is TGTGCCATCAGTGATTCAAGAGAAGGGGCGTACGAGCAGTACTTC.